This T cell receptor (beta chain) was sequenced for a study of cytomegalovirus exposure and HLA in healthy donors. Study outcomes and limitations: Another analysis was done later, and it associated around 16,000 TCR beta sequences with HLA alleles at 0.05 false discovery rate. Rates of TCR association differed by HLA locus in a later analysis, with DRB1 highest and HLA-C lowest.

Notes on this clone: Its antigen remains unknown. Distinct nucleotide sequences in the sample also encode this CDR3.

Primers for the PCR totalled 60 Vbeta and 13 Jbeta. TCRdb keeps only in-frame clones here, not all; method: immunoSEQ multiplex PCR. The data contain 150,000 to 200,000 clones, roughly 74% of them singletons. V lost 2 bases to trimming and J lost 10 bases; unmatched junction nucleotides: 6. The germline V gene encodes CDR1 MNHNY and CDR2 SVGAGI (reference sequence). There are 15 residues in the CDR3. This chain connects TRBV6-6 to TRBJ1-6, with 9 nucleotides matching TRBD1. This receptor was taken from a woman aged 30 to 39 in good health and CMV-seropositive. The sequenced sample was PBMCs. The CDR3 spells CASSYPTGGNSPLHF. CDR3 in DNA: TGTGCCAGCAGTTACCCGACAGGGGGTAACTCACCCCTCCACTTT.